The 23 T cell receptor beta chains presented below share a single source sample, sequenced in a study of immune heterogeneity within non-small cell lung tumors. The starting template was genomic DNA from bulk tumor, approximately 600 ng per sample. The authors collected several far-apart biopsies from each primary tumor during surgery. Surgery that was curative in intent was performed on patients with untreated, newly diagnosed non-small cell lung cancer. CDR3 of TCR beta was amplified by multiplex PCR that used 32 V and 13 J primers. TCRdb re-called the multiplex PCR reads through MiXCR, storing one row per CDR3 protein. The sample holds approximately 4,300 distinct CDR3 sequences, less than 25% seen once. The sequencing input was lung tumor tissue. The origin of the receptors is a man aged 50-60 years with non-small cell lung cancer.

This clonotype is medium-sized (0.01 to 0.1%) in the sample. J is TRBJ2-7 and V is TRBV30, with 8 nucleotides matching TRBD1. V lost 1 base and J lost 6; bases outside the gene matches: 8. The CDR3 spans 14 residues. Germline V lookup: CDR1 GTSNPN, CDR2 SVGIG (reference sequence). The CDR3 DNA follows: TGTGCCTGGAGTGCTAAGGGCAGGGGGCGCGAGCAGTACTTC. Amino acid sequence: CAWSAKGRGREQYF.

This clonotype rates as medium-sized. The chain joins TRBV2 to TRBJ2-1, with unresolved D. The V and J ends lost 5 bases and 8 bases respectively, with 10 bases between them. The CDR3 extends over 12 amino acids. Germline V CDR1 and CDR2: SNHLY, FYNNEI. CDR3 protein: CASSSGLDEQFF. CDR3 coding DNA: TGTGCCAGCAGTTCGGGTTTGGATGAGCAGTTCTTC. Full variable domain (remainder filled in from reference TRBV2 and TRBJ2-1): EPEVTQTPSHQVTQMGQEVILRCVPISNHLYFYWYRQILGQKVEFLVSFYNNEISEKSEIFDDQFSVERPDGSNFTLKIRSTKLEDSAMYFCASSSGLDEQFFGPGTRLTVL.

In its sample, this clonotype is medium-sized. The gene calls are TRBV6-1 and TRBJ1-1, with D perhaps matching TRBD1 (6 bases). The CDR3 has 14 residues. The V and J ends lost 5 bases and 3 bases respectively, with 13 bases between them. Germline assignment: CDR1 MNHNS and CDR2 SASEGT. The CDR3 nucleotides read TGTGCCAGCAGTCGAACAGGGTTGGACACTGAAGCTTTCTTT. This encodes CASSRTGLDTEAFF.

This clonotype is medium-sized by share. The V gene is TRBV7-9, the J gene TRBJ2-3; D not certain. Germline assignment: CDR1 SEHNR and CDR2 FQNEAQ (reference sequence). V gave up 3 bases and J gave up 8 bases, with 6 bases separating them. CDR3 length: 11 amino acids. CDR3 amino acids: CASSLQGTQYF. The CDR3 DNA reads as TGTGCCAGCAGCTTGCAAGGTACGCAGTATTTT.

This clonotype ranks as medium-sized. This chain uses TRBV10-3 with TRBJ2-3; 11 bases line up with TRBD2. Germline V gene lookup returns CDR1 ENHRY and CDR2 SYGVKD. The CDR3 is 14 amino acids. With 9 bases clipped from V and 2 bases from J, the junction kept 4 bases outside the gene matches. The CDR3 region is CAIWTSGLTDTQYF. Here the CDR3 DNA reads TGTGCCATATGGACTAGCGGGCTCACAGATACGCAGTATTTT.

By its share, this clonotype is large. The chain employs TRBV12-3 or TRBV12-4 and TRBJ1-5; no reliable D call. This CDR3 region has 12 residues. V shed 5 bases and J shed 8 bases, with 10 bases lying between them. CDR3 protein: CASSEPLKPQHF. Written as DNA, the CDR3 is TGTGCCAGCAGTGAGCCCCTCAAGCCCCAGCATTTT.

The gene calls are TRBV6-2 or TRBV6-3 and TRBJ1-5, with a possible D match to TRBD1 (5 bases). Trimming took 4 bases from V and 12 from J, leaving 25 bases between them. Germline V gene data show CDR1 as MNHEY and CDR2 as SVGEGT. There are 16 residues in the CDR3. CDR3 bases: TGTGCCAGCAGTTCGAACCCGGGACCGCTTTTGATCAGCCAGCATTTT. It is translated as CASSSNPGPLLISQHF.

This clonotype was detected many times. The V gene is TRBV11-2, the J gene TRBJ2-5, with no clear D. This CDR3 has 13 amino acids. Germline V gene data show CDR1 as SGHAT and CDR2 as FQNNGV. Trimming removed 3 bases at V and 5 bases at J, with 10 bases between. Written as DNA, the CDR3 is TGTGCCAGCAGCTTTGTGGGCCAGGAGACCCAGTACTTC. Its translation: CASSFVGQETQYF.

As to this clonotype: A read error may account for a junction end that differs from germline. The genes are TRBV6-1 and TRBJ1-5; 7 nucleotides agree with TRBD1. This CDR3 contains 14 residues. From germline, CDR1 is MNHNS and CDR2 SASEGT. The CDR3 coding sequence is TGTGACAGCTCTACAGGGGCCTGCAATCAGCCCCAGCATTTT. It is translated as CDSSTGACNQPQHF.

Relative to its sample, this clonotype is medium-sized (0.01 to 0.1%). The rearrangement links TRBV19 to TRBJ2-7; 9 positions match TRBD1. From germline, CDR1 is LNHDA and CDR2 SQIVND (reference sequence). The J segment lost 3 bases and the V segment lost 6 bases, leaving 6 bases of the junction unmatched. The CDR3 runs 14 residues. The CDR3 sequence is CASRAQTGGYEQYF. The CDR3 DNA sequence: TGTGCCAGTAGAGCCCAGACAGGGGGCTACGAGCAGTACTTC.

Judged by abundance, this clonotype is medium-sized (0.01 to 0.1%). The chain's CDR3 is CAISDGQESGSPLHF. The DNA for the CDR3 is TGTGCCATCAGTGACGGACAAGAAAGTGGTTCACCCCTCCACTTT. This chain connects TRBV10-3 to TRBJ1-6; TRBD1 might be the D (5 bases). The CDR3 is 15 amino acids. Germline V gene lookup returns CDR1 ENHRY and CDR2 SYGVKD. V shed 3 bases and J shed 9 bases, with 15 bases lying between them.

This clonotype was counted a single time. No DNA is shown, since the ends of the CDR3 on it are uncertain; the CDR3 is the one TCRdb lists. The rearrangement uses TRBV6-1 and TRBJ1-3. In germline, CDR1 is MNHNS, CDR2 SASEGT. The CDR3 comprises 18 residues, both ends counted. This CDR3 reads CASSENIGDFGSGNTTYF.

This clonotype is deemed medium-sized. This sequence joins TRBV24-1 and TRBJ2-7; D is undetermined. CDR1 and CDR2 from the germline V gene are KGHDR and SFDVKD. Between the trimmed V and J ends, which lost 10 bases and 6 bases, there was a span of 12 bases. This CDR3 has 11 residues. The CDR3 is CATYGVCEQYF. The CDR3 nucleotides are TGTGCCACGTATGGGGTGTGCGAGCAGTACTTC.

As concerns this clonotype: Lacking the conserved final phenylalanine or tryptophan, this CDR3 likely reflects a read error. CDR3 nucleotide sequence: TGTGCCAGCAGTCGAGCTTTTGGACTATCGTTAACAGATACGCAGTATTCT. This codes for CASSRAFGLSLTDTQYS. V is TRBV28 and J is TRBJ2-3; D is perhaps TRBD2 (6 bases). CDR3 length: 17 residues. Germline V CDR1 and CDR2: MDHEN, SYDVKM. V lost 5 bases, J lost 3 bases, and 21 bases lay in between.

By sample fraction, this clonotype is large (0.1 to 1%). CDR3 residues: CAISEMDYGYTF. In DNA form, the CDR3 reads TGTGCCATCAGTGAGATGGACTATGGCTACACCTTC. The chain employs TRBV10-3 and TRBJ1-2; D is uncertain. The CDR3 spans 12 residues. CDR1 is ENHRY, CDR2 SYGVKD, per germline. V lost 2 bases and J lost 3, with 4 bases in between.

In nucleotides, the CDR3 is TGCGCCAGCAAATCGCAGGGGGTGGGGAACACTGAAGCTTTCTTT. The encoded protein is CASKSQGVGNTEAFF. This chain joins TRBV5-1 and TRBJ1-1; 7 bases align to TRBD1. CDR3 length: 15 amino acids. In germline, CDR1 is SGHRS, CDR2 YFSETQ. V was pared by 6 bases and J by 1 base, with 9 bases of the junction left unmatched.

The gene calls are TRBV27 and TRBJ1-5; D is ambiguous. The CDR3 loop spans 15 amino acids. V lost 2 bases to trimming and J lost 9 bases, with 17 bases between them. CDR1 is MNHEY and CDR2 is SMNVEV in the germline V gene (reference sequence). The CDR3 here is CASSLGEGTGRPQHF. In DNA form, the CDR3 reads TGTGCCAGCAGTTTAGGGGAGGGAACCGGTAGGCCCCAGCATTTT.

This clonotype is labeled medium-sized. This rearrangement joins TRBV7-8 to TRBJ2-7, with a tentative D call TRBD2 (6 bases). The CDR3 is 16 amino acids. The germline V gene encodes CDR1 SGHVS and CDR2 FQNEAQ. V was trimmed by 1 base and J by 4 bases, leaving 17 bases between them. CDR3 DNA: TGTGCCAGCAGCTTAGTCCTCAGGGTCGGGGGATACGAGCAGTACTTC. It encodes CASSLVLRVGGYEQYF.

This clonotype showed up just a few times. A much larger clone is a single base away; this may be a read error. J is TRBJ1-6 and V is TRBV6-1; D remains unclear. Germline V gene data show CDR1 as MNHNS and CDR2 as SASEGT. V gave up 8 bases and J gave up 1 base, with 12 bases separating them. This CDR3 is built from 15 residues. The CDR3 sequence: CASCPGSSYNSPLHF. DNA for the CDR3: TGTGCCAGCTGTCCCGGGTCGTCCTATAATTCACCCCTCCACTTT.

The chain employs TRBV7-3 and TRBJ2-1; D may be TRBD1 (5 bases). This CDR3 contains 16 residues. V gave up 5 bases and J gave up 4 bases, with 18 bases separating them. The germline V gene encodes CDR1 SGHTA and CDR2 FQGTGA. The DNA of the CDR3 is TGTGCCAGCAGCCTAAGTTCTGAGTCAGGGTACAATGAGCAGTTCTTC. Protein product: CASSLSSESGYNEQFF.

The chain recombines TRBV28 with TRBJ1-5, with 7 nucleotides matching TRBD1. CDR3 length: 12 residues. The junction had 11 bases not matched to a gene; V was cut back by 7 bases and J by 14 bases. The V gene's germline CDR1 is MDHEN and CDR2 SYDVKM. DNA for the CDR3: TGTGCCAGCACGCCTGCGAGGGGGCGCGAGCATTTT. Translated, it gives CASTPARGREHF.

Only a few counts were recorded for this clonotype. A much bigger clone sits one base away, suggesting this may be a read error. This sequence joins TRBV3-1 and TRBJ2-7; D uncertain. Trimming left V 1 base short and J 7 bases short, with 8 bases between. Germline V gene data show CDR1 as LGHDT and CDR2 as YNNKEL (reference sequence). The CDR3 length is 12 residues. CDR3 residues: CASSQAGIEQYF. The DNA of the CDR3 is TGTGCCAGCAGCCAAGCTGGGATTGAGCAGTACTTC.

This clonotype was counted ten times or more. The V call is TRBV7-8, the J call TRBJ2-1; TRBD1 matches 7 bases. With V trimmed by 2 bases and J by 2 bases, 3 bases remained unmatched. The CDR3 runs 15 residues. The V gene's germline CDR1 is SGHVS and CDR2 FQNEAQ. The CDR3 DNA sequence: TGTGCCAGCAGCTTACGACAGGGTACCTACAATGAGCAGTTCTTC. Its translation: CASSLRQGTYNEQFF.